Listed below are T cell receptor beta chains from one sample, sequenced in a study of blood T cell repertoires in COVID-19. Sequencing was performed with immunoSEQ multiplex PCR; in TCRdb, only in-frame clones are kept and a portion is missing. The sample has around 30,000 clones, almost 85% seen once. Sequenced input: peripheral blood. The receptors were gathered from a man aged 55 to 69 with active COVID-19. CDR3s include the opening cysteine and the closing phenylalanine or tryptophan.

v_gene: TRBV9; j_gene: TRBJ2-2; CDR3aa: CASSVHTGASNTGELFF
v_gene: TRBV19; j_gene: TRBJ2-1; CDR3aa: CASSIGLAAYNEQFF
v_gene: TRBV6-6; j_gene: TRBJ2-2; CDR3aa: CASSTRQELFF
v_gene: TRBV6-1; j_gene: TRBJ2-7; CDR3aa: CASSEIPVWGEKSYEQYF
v_gene: TRBV7-9; j_gene: TRBJ2-7; CDR3aa: CASSTKADQQYF
v_gene: TRBV6-5; j_gene: TRBJ1-4; CDR3aa: CASSATGSVNEKLFF
v_gene: TRBV6-1; j_gene: TRBJ2-1; CDR3aa: CASSEPTSGTDEQFF
v_gene: TRBV27; j_gene: TRBJ2-1; CDR3aa: CAPTRRSSYNEQFF
v_gene: TRBV11-2; j_gene: TRBJ2-2; CDR3aa: CASSLGRRGGELFF
v_gene: TRBV14; j_gene: TRBJ2-7; CDR3aa: CASSRTSWEQYF
v_gene: TRBV7-7; j_gene: TRBJ2-2; CDR3aa: CASSQFLAGGGTGELFF
v_gene: TRBV9; j_gene: TRBJ1-1; CDR3aa: CASSTDRGTNTEAFF
v_gene: TRBV11-3; j_gene: TRBJ2-1; CDR3aa: CASSLQGLAANEQFF
v_gene: TRBV28; j_gene: TRBJ1-3; CDR3aa: CASTTVRNTIYF
v_gene: TRBV29-1; j_gene: TRBJ2-6; CDR3aa: CSAVGLAGSSGANVLTF
v_gene: TRBV5-1; j_gene: TRBJ1-3; CDR3aa: CASSPTRGGPGNTIYF
v_gene: TRBV25-1; j_gene: TRBJ2-1; CDR3aa: CASSDTRTGNNEQFF
v_gene: TRBV5-6; j_gene: TRBJ2-3; CDR3aa: CASSSLGWEGFTDTQYF
v_gene: TRBV20-1; j_gene: TRBJ2-7; CDR3aa: CSASDPLAAFYEQYF
v_gene: TRBV6-5; j_gene: TRBJ2-1; CDR3aa: CASSYLPTSGYNEQFF
v_gene: TRBV5-1; j_gene: TRBJ2-1; CDR3aa: CASSLVAGAYNEQFF
v_gene: TRBV7-6; j_gene: TRBJ2-1; CDR3aa: CASSPGLANYNEQFF
v_gene: TRBV5-1; j_gene: TRBJ2-3; CDR3aa: CASKTEGDTQYF
v_gene: TRBV3-1/TRBV3-2; j_gene: TRBJ1-2; CDR3aa: CASSPQDRDGGYTF
v_gene: TRBV19; j_gene: TRBJ2-3; CDR3aa: CASRGLADTDTQYF
v_gene: TRBV5-1; j_gene: TRBJ1-1; CDR3aa: CASSLSSGWANTEAFF
v_gene: TRBV7-2; j_gene: TRBJ2-7; CDR3aa: CASSLGLLAGGYEQYF
v_gene: TRBV5-8; j_gene: TRBJ2-1; CDR3aa: CASSMGLAGGSMEQFF
v_gene: TRBV15; j_gene: TRBJ2-7; CDR3aa: CATGHHSYEQYF
v_gene: TRBV10-3; j_gene: TRBJ1-6; CDR3aa: CAISRDRLDSPLHF
v_gene: TRBV5-4; j_gene: TRBJ1-4; CDR3aa: CASSLTGGIGEKLFF
v_gene: TRBV5-4; j_gene: TRBJ2-3; CDR3aa: CASGFRELTDTQYF
v_gene: TRBV9; j_gene: TRBJ1-1; CDR3aa: CASSVMAGQENTEAFF
v_gene: TRBV28; j_gene: TRBJ2-3; CDR3aa: CASSFGTSGRRADTQYF
v_gene: TRBV21-1; j_gene: TRBJ1-6; CDR3aa: CASSKGTGGAGGNSPLHF
v_gene: TRBV9; j_gene: TRBJ2-5; CDR3aa: CASSVGGGAVGETQYF
v_gene: TRBV28; j_gene: TRBJ1-2; CDR3aa: CASSSHSSLSNYGYTF